Presented here are 23 T cell receptor beta chains from one specimen sequenced in a study of cytomegalovirus exposure and HLA in healthy donors. The primer mix had 60 Vbeta and 13 Jbeta primers. The assay was immunoSEQ multiplex PCR, and TCRdb's table has in-frame clones only and misses some. The sample lists approximately 120,000 clones; almost 75% were seen once. The sample comprised PBMCs. These receptors were collected from a man aged 40-55 years in good health and CMV-seronegative.

V usage is TRBV5-1 and J usage is TRBJ1-1; D unresolved. The V end lost 7 bases, the J end lost 2 bases, and 15 bases lay between the germline ends. Germline assignment: CDR1 SGHRS and CDR2 YFSETQ. The CDR3 covers 14 residues. The CDR3 protein is CASGFGEDNTEAFF. Here the CDR3 DNA reads TGCGCCAGCGGGTTCGGGGAGGATAACACTGAAGCTTTCTTT.

This chain's CDR3 is CASSQEGTGSYEQYF. CDR3 in DNA: TGCGCCAGCAGCCAAGAAGGGACAGGGTCCTACGAGCAGTACTTC. This chain joins TRBV4-3 and TRBJ2-7; 9 nucleotides align to TRBD1. The CDR3 contains 15 residues. V shed 0 bases and J 1 base; nucleotides not matched to a gene: 1. The germline V gene encodes CDR1 LGHNA and CDR2 YSLEER.

The chain couples TRBV5-1 to TRBJ1-1; D remains ambiguous. From germline, CDR1 is SGHRS and CDR2 YFSETQ. The CDR3 loop spans 11 amino acids. Trimming cost V 3 bases and J 4 bases, with 4 bases left between them. The CDR3 protein is CASSSSTEAFF. CDR3 DNA: TGCGCCAGCAGCTCCAGCACTGAAGCTTTCTTT.

The CDR3, as DNA: TGCGCCAGCAGCCAAGACCAGGGCTTGGCTGAAGCTTTCTTT. Its protein is CASSQDQGLAEAFF. This chain joins TRBV4-3 and TRBJ1-1, with a tentative D call TRBD1 (5 bases). The V gene lost 0 bases and the J gene lost 6 bases, with 11 bases spanning the gap. From germline, CDR1 is LGHNA and CDR2 YSLEER. This CDR3 has 14 residues.

This clone was observed once. The CDR3 region is CASSPGTPRPLHF. In DNA, the CDR3 is TGCGCCAGCAGCCCCGGGACACCGCGACCCCTCCACTTT. The gene calls are TRBV5-1 and TRBJ1-6; possible D gene TRBD1, 6 bases. The CDR3 is 13 amino acids. With 4 bases removed from V and 12 bases from J, the gap between germline ends came to 14 bases. Germline CDR1 and CDR2: SGHRS and YFSETQ.

This clone appeared once. V and J are TRBV7-3 and TRBJ2-2; 11 bases align to TRBD1. This CDR3 is 16 amino acids long. The ends lost 7 bases at V and 4 bases at J; junction bases unmatched: 8. Germline CDR1 SGHTA, CDR2 FQGTGA. The CDR3 region has the DNA TGTGCCAGCAAGGACCGGACAGGGGGCATCACCGGGGAGCTGTTTTTT. It translates to CASKDRTGGITGELFF.

V is TRBV28 and J is TRBJ1-1; D may be TRBD1 (5 bases). Germline V gene sequence: CDR1 MDHEN, CDR2 SYDVKM. Trimming stripped 3 bases from V and 5 bases from J, with 13 bases between. This CDR3 region has 14 residues. CDR3 in DNA: TGTGCCAGCAGTTTCGGGGGGTGGGAGACTGAAGCTTTCTTT. It specifies CASSFGGWETEAFF.

The chain uses TRBV4-3 and TRBJ1-2; 10 bases line up with TRBD1. The V and J ends lost 4 bases and 6 bases, in that order; junction bases with no gene match: 2. The length of the CDR3 is 13 residues. Looked up from germline, CDR1 is LGHNA and CDR2 is YSLEER. CDR3 nucleotides: TGCGCCAGCAGCCCTGGGACAGGGGATGGCTACACCTTC. Amino acid sequence: CASSPGTGDGYTF.

This clone showed up just a few times. The V gene is TRBV4-1, the J gene TRBJ2-5; TRBD1 agrees at 10 bases. Germline loops: CDR1 MGHRA, CDR2 YSYEKL. The CDR3 has 14 residues. V shed 0 bases, J shed 10 bases, and the junction held 5 bases outside the gene matches. The CDR3 protein is CASSQDPGQGNQYF. Written as DNA, the CDR3 is TGCGCCAGCAGCCAAGATCCGGGACAGGGGAACCAGTACTTC.

The V call is TRBV6-5, the J call TRBJ1-5; the D is unclear. V lost 6 bases to trimming and J lost 1 base, with 7 bases between them. This CDR3 has 13 residues. CDR1 and CDR2 (germline): MNHEY, SVGAGI. The CDR3 is CASSRRSNQPQHF. Written as DNA, the CDR3 is TGTGCCAGCAGCCGCCGGAGCAATCAGCCCCAGCATTTT.

This chain uses TRBV5-6 with TRBJ2-7, with a possible D match to TRBD2 (6 bases). CDR1 SGHDT and CDR2 YYEEEE come from the germline V gene. This CDR3 is built from 15 residues. V was cut by 7 bases and J by 3 bases, with 20 bases left in between. CDR3 bases: TGTGCCAGCCAGGGTTGGGGGGTAGGTCACTACGAGCAGTACTTC. Its protein product is CASQGWGVGHYEQYF.

This clone was seen just once. V is TRBV7-8 and J is TRBJ2-7; no clear D. Germline-derived CDR1 and CDR2 are SGHVS and FQNEAQ. The V end lost 8 bases, the J end lost 4 bases, and 12 bases lay between the germline ends. This CDR3 is built from 12 residues. The CDR3 DNA reads as TGTGCCAGCGGGCCCTATGTGTACGAGCAGTACTTC. It translates to CASGPYVYEQYF.

This clone was seen only once. The chain uses TRBV11-2 and TRBJ2-6, with 8 bases matching TRBD1. The CDR3 is made up of 18 amino acids. Trimming removed 4 bases from V and 2 bases from J; junction bases left unmatched: 10. Germline assignment: CDR1 SGHAT and CDR2 FQNNGV. CDR3 coding DNA: TGTGCCAGCAGCTCACTTGGGACAGGACTGGCTGGGGCCAACGTCCTGACTTTC. This sequence encodes CASSSLGTGLAGANVLTF.

This rearrangement joins TRBV19 to TRBJ1-6; possibly TRBD1 for D (6 bases). This CDR3 is 12 amino acids long. V dropped 7 bases and J dropped 11 bases, with 12 bases sitting between them. Germline V lookup: CDR1 LNHDA, CDR2 SQIVND (reference sequence). CDR3 amino acids: CASTTGRAPLHF. For the CDR3, the DNA is TGTGCCAGTACTACAGGGAGGGCACCCCTCCACTTT.

This clone appeared once. This chain connects TRBV6-6 to TRBJ2-3; D unclear. The CDR3 spans 13 residues. Trimming cost V 8 bases and J 4 bases, with 13 bases left between them. Looked up from germline, CDR1 is MNHNY and CDR2 is SVGAGI (reference sequence). The CDR3 sequence: CASHSPSSDTQYF. CDR3 nucleotide sequence: TGTGCCAGCCACAGCCCGAGCTCAGATACGCAGTATTTT.

The chain couples TRBV5-4 to TRBJ1-1; D unresolved. This CDR3 contains 14 residues. CDR1 is SGHNT and CDR2 is YYREEE in the germline V gene (reference sequence). The ends were cut back, 0 bases at V and 0 bases at J, with 6 bases in the middle. CDR3 DNA: TGTGCCAGCAGCTTGGACGGGGTGAACACTGAAGCTTTCTTT. This sequence encodes CASSLDGVNTEAFF.

The genes are TRBV6-4 and TRBJ1-5; TRBD1 is a possible D gene (6 bases). V lost 0 bases, J lost 0 bases, and 12 bases lay in between. Germline lookup yields CDR1 MRHNA and CDR2 SNTAGT. This CDR3 region has 17 residues. The CDR3 sequence is CASSDSNGTNSNQPQHF. CDR3 sequence (DNA): TGTGCCAGCAGTGACTCGAATGGGACAAATAGCAATCAGCCCCAGCATTTT.

The rearrangement links TRBV6-5 to TRBJ1-1, with TRBD1 matching 8 bases. The germline gives CDR1 MNHEY, CDR2 SVGAGI. CDR3 length: 16 residues. Losses at the gene ends were 2 bases for V and 3 bases for J; bases not matched to a gene: 8. CDR3 bases: TGTGCCAGCAGTTACGTGGGACAGGCCCGGGACACTGAAGCTTTCTTT. Translating it yields CASSYVGQARDTEAFF.

This chain links TRBV25-1 with TRBJ2-3, with 8 bases aligning to TRBD2. CDR1 is MGHDK and CDR2 is SYGVNS in the germline V gene. J gave up 5 bases and V 6 bases, and 10 bases lay outside the gene matches. CDR3 length equals 15 residues. The CDR3, as DNA: TGTGCCAGCAGCTCTTTCGGGGGGGGTGGAGATACGCAGTATTTT. Protein sequence: CASSSFGGGGDTQYF.

DNA for the CDR3: TGCGCCAGCAGCCAAGAAACAGGTGGGACTAGCGGACCCTACGAGCAGTACTTC. As protein: CASSQETGGTSGPYEQYF. The rearrangement joins TRBV4-3 to TRBJ2-7, with 11 bases lining up with TRBD2. V was clipped by 0 bases and J by 2 bases; unmatched bases: 9. The CDR3 contains 18 residues. CDR1 is LGHNA, CDR2 YSLEER, per germline.

The chain couples TRBV18 to TRBJ2-2, with 8 nucleotides matching TRBD2. CDR3 size: 16 residues. Germline V gene sequence: CDR1 KGHSH, CDR2 LQKENI. With 5 bases clipped from V and 4 bases from J, the junction kept 9 bases outside the gene matches. CDR3 coding DNA: TGTGCCAGCTCATCTCCGGGACTAGTGAGCACCGGGGAGCTGTTTTTT. Translation: CASSSPGLVSTGELFF. Variable domain in full (rest from reference TRBV18 and TRBJ2-2): NAGVMQNPRHLVRRRGQEARLRCSPMKGHSHVYWYRQLPEEGLKFMVYLQKENIIDESGMPKERFSAEFPKEGPSILRIQQVVRGDSAAYFCASSSPGLVSTGELFFGEGSRLTVL.

The V call is TRBV5-4, the J call TRBJ1-3; D gene unclear. CDR3 length: 17 amino acids. V lost 0 bases to trimming and J lost 1 base, with 14 bases between them. Per germline, CDR1 SGHNT and CDR2 YYREEE (reference sequence). CDR3 loop: CASSLVRGGTSGNTIYF. CDR3 nucleotides: TGTGCCAGCAGCTTGGTCCGCGGTGGCACGTCTGGAAACACCATATATTTT. The variable domain in full, completed from reference TRBV5-4 and TRBJ1-3, reads ETGVTQSPTHLIKTRGQQVTLRCSSQSGHNTVSWYQQALGQGPQFIFQYYREEENGRGNFPPRFSGLQFPNYSSELNVNALELDDSALYLCASSLVRGGTSGNTIYFGEGSWLTVV.

Concerning this clone: The junction departs from germline at one end; a sequencing error may be responsible. V is TRBV5-8 and J is TRBJ2-1; 10 positions match TRBD2. The CDR3 consists of 14 residues. Per germline, CDR1 SGHTS and CDR2 YDEGEE. CDR3 coding DNA: TGTGCCAGCACCTTGACTGGTAGCGGGGGGTTGCAGTTCTTC. This encodes CASTLTGSGGLQFF.